What follows are 18 T cell receptor beta chains derived from one specimen sequenced in a study of shared clonotypes between healthy human individuals. Positive CCR7 selection of CD45RO-negative cells yielded the naive CD8 cells, and terminally differentiated effector memory CD45RA+ cells were excluded. TCRdb's copy holds only in-frame clones and misses some; the assay was immunoSEQ multiplex PCR. The data contain under 2,000,000 clones, roughly 94% of them seen just once; the ten biggest clones take up approximately 1.2%. Material: naive CD8+ T cells sorted from blood. These receptors originate from a man aged 18 to 30 in good health.

The V gene is TRBV4-3, the J gene TRBJ1-2; tentatively, D is TRBD1 (5 bases). Trimming pared 4 bases from V and 6 bases from J, leaving 9 bases between. In germline, CDR1 is LGHNA, CDR2 YSLEER. The CDR3 is 12 residues long. CDR3: CASSPGGDGYTF. The CDR3, as DNA: TGCGCCAGCAGCCCTGGAGGGGATGGCTACACCTTC.

This sequence joins TRBV4-2 and TRBJ1-2, with no clear D. Germline CDR1 reads LGHNA; CDR2 reads YNFKEQ. Trimming cost V 4 bases and J 0 bases, with 12 bases left between them. CDR3 length: 15 residues. The CDR3 DNA reads as TGTGCCAGCAGCCCGGGGATTGGAGCTAACTATGGCTACACCTTC. Translation: CASSPGIGANYGYTF.

J is TRBJ2-3 and V is TRBV7-3; D ambiguous. Germline V gives CDR1 SGHTA, CDR2 FQGTGA. The CDR3 contains 14 residues. V was shortened by 2 bases and J by 2 bases, with 8 bases between the two germline ends. CDR3 sequence reads: CASSLSTITDTQYF. CDR3 DNA sequence: TGTGCCAGCAGCTTATCCACTATCACAGATACGCAGTATTTT.

The rearrangement joins TRBV28 to TRBJ2-1, with D perhaps TRBD1 (5 bases). Germline V lookup: CDR1 MDHEN, CDR2 SYDVKM. The V end lost 7 bases, the J end lost 2 bases, and 12 bases lay between the germline ends. The CDR3 runs 14 residues. This CDR3 reads CASTERGAYNEQFF. CDR3 coding DNA: TGTGCCAGCACGGAAAGGGGTGCCTACAATGAGCAGTTCTTC.

The chain combines TRBV10-2 with TRBJ1-1; no clear D gene. This CDR3 has 16 amino acids. V gave up 2 bases and J gave up 4 bases, with 17 bases separating them. The germline gives CDR1 WSHSY, CDR2 SAAADI. The CDR3 DNA reads as TGCGCCAGCAGTGAGGTGGTAAGAGGCTCTGGCACTGAAGCTTTCTTT. This codes for CASSEVVRGSGTEAFF.

The chain combines TRBV11-2 with TRBJ2-1; possible D gene TRBD1, 6 bases. CDR3 length: 16 residues. Germline V lookup: CDR1 SGHAT, CDR2 FQNNGV. V lost 5 bases and J 8 bases, leaving 22 bases between the germline ends. The CDR3 region has the DNA TGTGCCAGCAGCGCTATCAAGGTCCAGGGGCGGGATGAGCAGTTCTTC. Its translation is CASSAIKVQGRDEQFF.

This clone occurred a few times. V usage is TRBV30 and J usage is TRBJ1-2; tentative D call: TRBD1 (5 bases). Germline V gene data show CDR1 as GTSNPN and CDR2 as SVGIG (reference sequence). The V end was cut by 2 bases, the J end by 0 bases, with 7 bases between. The CDR3 consists of 13 residues. The chain's CDR3 is CAWSSTANYGYTF. Written as DNA, the CDR3 is TGTGCCTGGAGTTCGACAGCTAACTATGGCTACACCTTC.

CDR3 sequence reads: CASSIAATGNTEAFF. The CDR3 DNA is TGTGCCAGTAGTATAGCGGCGACAGGAAACACTGAAGCTTTCTTT. This rearrangement joins TRBV19 to TRBJ1-1, with D possibly TRBD1 on 6 matching bases. The germline gives CDR1 LNHDA, CDR2 SQIVND (reference sequence). The CDR3 consists of 15 residues. Trimming took off 1 base at V and 2 bases at J, with 11 bases between the two ends. The full variable domain, in which reference TRBV19 and TRBJ1-1 provide the parts outside the CDR3, is DGGITQSPKYLFRKEGQNVTLSCEQNLNHDAMYWYRQDPGQGLRLIYYSQIVNDFQKGDIAEGYSVSREKKESFPLTVTSAQKNPTAFYLCASSIAATGNTEAFFGQGTRLTVV.

The chain employs TRBV15 and TRBJ2-1, with a possible D match to TRBD2 (6 bases). Germline CDR1 is LNHNV and CDR2 is YYDKDF (reference sequence). V lost 3 bases, J lost 9 bases, and 6 bases lay in between. This CDR3 is 11 amino acids long. The CDR3 here is CATSRGGEQFF. The DNA for the CDR3 is TGTGCCACCAGCAGGGGGGGTGAGCAGTTCTTC.

Concerning this clone: The junction differs from germline at one of its ends, possibly a read error. CDR3 DNA sequence: TGTGCCAGCAGCCTTATCGGGGTGGTTGACTTGTTCTTC. Its protein product is CASSLIGVVDLFF. The rearrangement joins TRBV27 to TRBJ2-7, with D perhaps matching TRBD2 (5 bases). CDR1 is MNHEY, CDR2 SMNVEV, per germline (reference sequence). This CDR3 has 13 amino acids.

V and J are TRBV30 and TRBJ2-1; either TRBD1 or TRBD2 may supply D (5 bases each). The V and J ends lost 5 bases and 1 base respectively, with 9 bases between them. Germline V CDR1 and CDR2: GTSNPN, SVGIG (reference sequence). The CDR3 sequence is 13 residues long. CDR3 amino acids: CAWGWGSYNEQFF. CDR3 sequence (DNA): TGTGCCTGGGGGTGGGGGTCCTACAATGAGCAGTTCTTC.

The chain is built from TRBV29-1 and TRBJ2-7; possible D gene TRBD1, 6 bases. CDR1 is SQVTM, CDR2 ANQGSEA, per germline. CDR3 length: 15 residues. For the CDR3, the DNA is TGCCCTCTGAGAGGTAGGGCAGGGGACTCCTACGAGCAGTACTTC. Amino acid sequence: CPLRGRAGDSYEQYF.

The chain uses TRBV27 and TRBJ2-1; a weak D match, TRBD1 (5 bases). Germline V CDR1 and CDR2: MNHEY, SMNVEV (reference sequence). Trimming left V 3 bases short and J 7 bases short, with 13 bases between. The length of the CDR3 is 14 residues. The CDR3, as DNA: TGTGCCAGCAGTTTTAGGGCCAAGGGGAATGAGCAGTTCTTC. Residues: CASSFRAKGNEQFF.

This rearrangement joins TRBV5-4 to TRBJ1-1, with D unclear. Germline assignment: CDR1 SGHNT and CDR2 YYREEE (reference sequence). The V end lost 2 bases, the J end lost 6 bases, and 14 bases lay between the germline ends. This CDR3 comprises 14 residues. The chain's CDR3 is CASSFFGELPEAFF. CDR3 DNA sequence: TGTGCCAGCAGCTTCTTCGGAGAATTACCTGAAGCTTTCTTT. The full variable domain, in which reference TRBV5-4 and TRBJ1-1 provide the parts outside the CDR3, is ETGVTQSPTHLIKTRGQQVTLRCSSQSGHNTVSWYQQALGQGPQFIFQYYREEENGRGNFPPRFSGLQFPNYSSELNVNALELDDSALYLCASSFFGELPEAFFGQGTRLTVV.

The chain links TRBV5-4 to TRBJ2-5; D is possibly TRBD1 or TRBD2 (5 bases each). CDR3 length: 15 amino acids. The V gene lost 6 bases and the J gene lost 5 bases, with 20 bases spanning the gap. Looked up from germline, CDR1 is SGHNT and CDR2 is YYREEE (reference sequence). The CDR3: CASTHAEGTAETQYF. DNA for the CDR3: TGTGCCAGCACCCACGCGGAAGGGACCGCGGAGACCCAGTACTTC.

The chain has TRBV12-5 and TRBJ2-7; no firm D call. CDR3 length: 15 residues. V dropped 7 bases and J dropped 3 bases, with 19 bases sitting between them. From germline, CDR1 is LGHNT and CDR2 FRNRAP. The DNA for the CDR3 is TGTGCTAGTGACCCCTTATCCGACACGGTCTACGAGCAGTACTTC. Encoded protein: CASDPLSDTVYEQYF.

The chain recombines TRBV28 with TRBJ1-1; TRBD1 agrees at 12 bases. Trimming at V came to 8 bases and at J to 5 bases, leaving 3 bases not matched to a gene. The length of the CDR3 is 13 residues. Germline V lookup: CDR1 MDHEN, CDR2 SYDVKM. This CDR3 is CASGTGGRTEAFF. Here the CDR3 DNA reads TGTGCCAGCGGGACAGGGGGCAGGACTGAAGCTTTCTTT.

The chain is built from TRBV6-5 and TRBJ2-7; the D gene is possibly TRBD2 (5 bases). CDR3 length equals 14 residues. Germline V CDR1 and CDR2: MNHEY, SVGAGI. The germline V and J ends were trimmed by 0 bases and 3 bases, with 9 bases remaining between them. CDR3 sequence: CASSYSEVHYEQYF. In DNA form, the CDR3 reads TGTGCCAGCAGTTACTCGGAGGTCCACTACGAGCAGTACTTC.